Reported below is one T cell receptor beta chain. Antigen: not known. This sample stems from a study of blood T cells in healthy people across ages. Points from the study as a whole: Unknown donor CMV status possibly confounded expanded clonotype changes. It was held that the diversity estimates obtained from one million T cells were underestimates.

V dropped 0 bases and J dropped 0 bases, with 8 bases sitting between them. Germline CDR1 reads LGHNA; CDR2 reads YNFKEQ. The CDR3 loop spans 15 amino acids. Ranging in age from about 6 to 100, the donors were healthy Caucasian individuals from Russia. Through a sample-barcoded 5' primer and a J-beta primer mix, a second PCR was run for roughly 7 to 12 cycles. Each sample provided no less than 2.5 million CDR3-containing paired-end reads. Each CDR3 protein is one row after TCRdb ran MiXCR on the 5' RACE reads. Among 550,000 to 600,000 distinct CDR3 sequences, roughly a quarter were seen once, and the ten largest hold roughly 20%.

The TCR comes from a woman in her 70s in good health. V usage is TRBV4-2 and J usage is TRBJ1-2; D not certain. Sequenced: blood. The CDR3 region is CASSQDPTANYGYTF. The CDR3 DNA is TGTGCCAGCAGCCAAGACCCCACAGCTAACTATGGCTACACCTTC.